A selection of T cell receptor beta chains follows, all from one sample in a study of early T cells in non-severe SARS-CoV-2 infection. TCRdb ran MiXCR on the 5' RACE reads and lists one entry per CDR3 protein. Among 68,000 or so distinct CDR3 sequences listed, 10% to 15% were seen once. The sample taken for sequencing was whole blood. These receptors were taken from an adult who was a healthcare worker with PCR-confirmed SARS-CoV-2 infection or an uninfected control (not recorded which). Both conserved end residues are part of each CDR3. A D gene is named only where the DNA matches it firmly. Where a row states a size, it is once, few, many or the class of an expanded clone; other rows omit it.

cdr3_aa	cdr3_nt	v_call	clone_size	j_call	d_call
CSADRGWTDTQYF	TGCAGCGCCGACAGGGGGTGGACAGATACGCAGTATTTT	TRBV29-1	.	TRBJ2-3	TRBD1
CASSQGIGFTISSYNSPLHF	TGTGCCAGCAGCCAAGGCATCGGATTTACCATTAGCTCCTATAATTCACCCCTCCACTTT	TRBV3-1	many	TRBJ1-6	.
CASSPPGDRAHYGYTF	TGTGCCAGCAGCCCTCCCGGGGACAGGGCACACTATGGCTACACCTTC	TRBV12-3/TRBV12-4	.	TRBJ1-2	TRBD1
CASSPDGRNGELFF	TGTGCCAGCAGTCCAGACGGGCGGAACGGGGAGCTGTTTTTT	TRBV12-3/TRBV12-4	many	TRBJ2-2	.
CSARDRQGASRVEQYF	TGCAGTGCTAGAGATAGACAGGGGGCTTCCAGGGTCGAGCAGTACTTC	TRBV20-1	few	TRBJ2-7	TRBD1
CASRETGGRYGYTF	TGTGCCAGCAGAGAGACAGGGGGTCGATATGGCTACACCTTC	TRBV7-2	.	TRBJ1-2	TRBD1
CASSVQGITEAFF	TGTGCCAGCAGTGTACAGGGGATTACTGAAGCTTTCTTT	TRBV2	many	TRBJ1-1	TRBD1
CASSVGISSQETQYF	TGTGCCAGCAGCGTAGGAATCAGCAGTCAAGAGACCCAGTACTTC	TRBV9	many	TRBJ2-5	.
CASSELGIGAFF	TGTGCCAGCAGTGAATTGGGGATAGGAGCTTTCTTT	TRBV2	.	TRBJ1-1	.
CASSRDRGYSPLHF	TGTGCCAGCAGCCGGGACAGGGGGTACTCACCCCTCCACTTT	TRBV6-6	many	TRBJ1-6	TRBD1
CASSQDTASGANVLTF	TGCGCCAGCAGCCAAGATACGGCCTCTGGGGCCAACGTCCTGACTTTC	TRBV4-3	.	TRBJ2-6	.
CASSQLDRVTGELFF	TGTGCCAGCAGCCAACTCGACAGGGTAACCGGGGAGCTGTTTTTT	TRBV14	many	TRBJ2-2	TRBD1
CASSLGAQGPGELFF	TGTGCTAGCAGCTTAGGGGCCCAAGGTCCCGGGGAGCTGTTTTTT	TRBV7-7	.	TRBJ2-2	.
CATSRQRRIEAFF	TGTGCCACCAGCAGGCAGCGTCGAATTGAAGCTTTCTTT	TRBV15	few	TRBJ1-1	.
CASHLSVMGSDTQYF	TGTGCCAGCCACCTTTCAGTTATGGGTTCGGATACGCAGTATTTT	TRBV7-2	many	TRBJ2-3	.
CASSEAQGRVEKLFF	TGTGCCAGCAGTGAAGCGCAGGGGCGCGTTGAAAAACTGTTTTTT	TRBV2	many	TRBJ1-4	.
CASSQDRGLNQPQHF	TGCGCCAGCAGCCAAGATCGGGGGTTAAATCAGCCCCAGCATTTT	TRBV4-3	many	TRBJ1-5	.
CASRTQMNTEAFF	TGCGCCAGTAGAACACAGATGAACACTGAAGCTTTCTTT	TRBV5-1	many	TRBJ1-1	.
CASSFPGRRQETQYF	TGCGCCAGCAGTTTCCCCGGCCGGCGACAAGAGACCCAGTACTTC	TRBV5-1	.	TRBJ2-5	.
CASSLVRTGAGNIQYF	TGTGCCAGCAGTTTAGTACGGACAGGGGCAGGAAACATTCAGTACTTC	TRBV12-3/TRBV12-4	many	TRBJ2-4	TRBD1
CASSQGRVYEQYF	TGTGCCAGCAGCCAGGGCCGGGTCTACGAGCAGTACTTC	TRBV6-5	.	TRBJ2-7	.
CASSLELGELFF	TGTGCCAGCAGCTTAGAGCTCGGGGAGCTGTTTTTT	TRBV7-9	few	TRBJ2-2	.
CASSPAPAGTYEQYF	TGTGCCAGCAGCCCTGCACCGGCAGGGACCTACGAGCAGTACTTC	TRBV3-1	.	TRBJ2-7	.
CASSRTGVNTGELFF	TGTGCCAGCAGTCGGACAGGAGTTAACACCGGGGAGCTGTTTTTT	TRBV6-5	.	TRBJ2-2	TRBD1
CASSTQTGSYEQYF	TGTGCCAGCAGCACTCAGACAGGGTCGTACGAGCAGTACTTC	TRBV11-1	many	TRBJ2-7	TRBD1
CASSLISRATDTQYF	TGTGCCAGCAGCTTAATCTCCCGCGCCACAGATACGCAGTATTTT	TRBV7-2	many	TRBJ2-3	.
CASSLDRITGELFF	TGTGCCAGCAGTTTGGACAGAATCACCGGGGAGCTGTTTTTT	TRBV11-2	many	TRBJ2-2	.
CAISEPGENSPLHF	TGTGCCATCAGTGAGCCAGGAGAAAATTCACCCCTCCACTTT	TRBV10-3	.	TRBJ1-6	.
CSARDARGLETQYF	TGCAGTGCTAGAGATGCCCGGGGGCTAGAGACCCAGTACTTC	TRBV20-1	.	TRBJ2-5	.
CASRRTGLNSPLHF	TGTGCCAGCAGGCGGACAGGCCTCAATTCACCCCTCCACTTT	TRBV7-9	.	TRBJ1-6	TRBD1
CASSLVGIWYF	TGTGCCAGCAGCTTAGTTGGGATTTGGTACTTC	TRBV7-9	.	TRBJ2-7	.
CASRPLGDWGDQPQHF	TGTGCCAGCAGGCCCCTGGGAGACTGGGGCGATCAGCCCCAGCATTTT	TRBV2	few	TRBJ1-5	.
CASSPQQNREQYF	TGTGCCAGCTCACCCCAACAGAATAGGGAGCAGTACTTC	TRBV18	.	TRBJ2-7	.
CASSLRTGLSEQYF	TGTGCCAGCAGCCTCCGGACAGGGTTAAGCGAGCAGTACTTC	TRBV5-5	.	TRBJ2-7	TRBD1
CASSLVGQLYNEQFF	TGCGCCAGCAGCTTGGTTGGACAGCTCTACAATGAGCAGTTCTTC	TRBV5-1	many	TRBJ2-1	.
CASSLAGGYQPQHF	TGTGCCAGCAGCTTAGCAGGGGGATATCAGCCCCAGCATTTT	TRBV7-2	many	TRBJ1-5	.
CASSAGTGPSAPLHF	TGTGCCAGCAGCGCCGGGACAGGGCCTTCGGCACCCCTCCACTTT	TRBV7-6	many	TRBJ1-6	TRBD1
CASSGVGAAYNEQFF	TGTGCCAGCAGCGGGGTGGGGGCTGCCTACAATGAGCAGTTCTTC	TRBV9	many	TRBJ2-1	.
CASSSPRAGGPVSTDTQYF	TGTGCCAGCAGCTCCCCTAGGGCGGGGGGGCCTGTTAGCACAGATACGCAGTATTTT	TRBV7-9	.	TRBJ2-3	TRBD2
CASSNLDTSPWGTDTQYF	TGTGCCAGCTCCAATCTGGACACCTCTCCGTGGGGCACAGATACGCAGTATTTT	TRBV18	many	TRBJ2-3	.
CASSPRQGAFGELFF	TGTGCCAGCAGCCCTAGGCAGGGGGCGTTCGGGGAGCTGTTTTTT	TRBV7-6	many	TRBJ2-2	TRBD1
CASSKSVAETQYF	TGTGCCAGTAGTAAATCGGTGGCGGAGACCCAGTACTTC	TRBV19	many	TRBJ2-5	.
CASSLKGSAHTDTQYF	TGTGCCAGCAGCTTAAAAGGCAGCGCGCACACAGATACGCAGTATTTT	TRBV7-6	many	TRBJ2-3	.
CASSRQAEETQYF	TGTGCCAGCAGCAGACAGGCCGAAGAGACCCAGTACTTC	TRBV5-4	.	TRBJ2-5	.
CASSLAGATSNQPQHF	TGTGCCAGCAGCTTGGCCGGAGCCACAAGCAATCAGCCCCAGCATTTT	TRBV5-6	.	TRBJ1-5	.
CASSWTTGAYEQYF	TGTGCCAGCAGCTGGACGACAGGGGCCTACGAGCAGTACTTC	TRBV7-8	.	TRBJ2-7	TRBD1
CASSATGGGMTEAFF	TGTGCCAGCAGCGCAACAGGGGGCGGTATGACTGAAGCTTTCTTT	TRBV9	many	TRBJ1-1	TRBD1
CASSPQAYYNEQFF	TGTGCCAGCAGCCCTCAGGCCTACTACAATGAGCAGTTCTTC	TRBV7-6	.	TRBJ2-1	.
CSVEGQGAYNEQFF	TGCAGCGTTGAAGGCCAGGGCGCCTACAATGAGCAGTTCTTC	TRBV29-1	many	TRBJ2-1	.
CASSPRLAGGQETQYF	TGTGCCAGCAGCCCTCGACTAGCGGGGGGCCAAGAGACCCAGTACTTC	TRBV5-6	many	TRBJ2-5	TRBD2
CSVVLTGTSTDTQYF	TGCAGCGTTGTGTTGACAGGGACTAGCACAGATACGCAGTATTTT	TRBV29-1	many	TRBJ2-3	.
CSVEAGGSTDTQYF	TGCAGCGTTGAGGCGGGGGGCAGCACAGATACGCAGTATTTT	TRBV29-1	many	TRBJ2-3	TRBD2